Here is one T cell receptor beta chain with its context. This sample is part of a study of blood T cell repertoires in COVID-19. On the study more broadly: Samples of COVID-19 (acute and convalescent) were obtained from the United States, Italy and Spain. PBMCs, B-cell-depleted T cells, or T cells provided the cDNA or gDNA that made up the material.

Original analysis: By means of reference gene primer amplification, nucleated cell counts were estimated. Sequencing used immunoSEQ multiplex PCR; TCRdb keeps in-frame clones, though not all of them. From that table come the V and J calls and clone size; the DNA was used to work out D and trimming. The table has around 150,000 clones, about 81% seen once; the top ten hold approximately 11%. Germline V gene lookup returns CDR1 MNHGY and CDR2 SAAAGT. Trimming removed 4 bases from V and 5 bases from J; junction bases left unmatched: 2. There are 14 residues in the CDR3. Material: peripheral blood. The chain joins TRBV6-8 to TRBJ2-5; 12 bases agree with TRBD2. This clonotype originated in a human donor in a cohort sampled during active COVID-19. CDR3 coding DNA: TGTGCCAGCAGTTGGGGGACTAGCGGGGAGACCCAGTACTTC. Translating gives CASSWGTSGETQYF.